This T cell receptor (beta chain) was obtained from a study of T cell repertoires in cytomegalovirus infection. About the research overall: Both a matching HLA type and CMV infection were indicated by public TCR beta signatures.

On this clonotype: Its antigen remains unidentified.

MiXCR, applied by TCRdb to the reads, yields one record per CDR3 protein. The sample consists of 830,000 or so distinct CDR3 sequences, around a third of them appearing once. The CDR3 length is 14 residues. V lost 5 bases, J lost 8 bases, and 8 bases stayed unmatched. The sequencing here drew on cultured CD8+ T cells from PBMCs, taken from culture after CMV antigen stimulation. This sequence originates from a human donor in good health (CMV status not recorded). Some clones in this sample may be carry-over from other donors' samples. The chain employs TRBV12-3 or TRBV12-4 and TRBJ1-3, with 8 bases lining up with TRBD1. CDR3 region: CASSPPTGADTIYF. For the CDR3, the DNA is TGTGCCAGCAGTCCACCGACAGGGGCCGACACCATATATTTT.